Each of the 13 T cell receptor beta chains below was sequenced from the same sample in a study of cytomegalovirus exposure and HLA in healthy donors. The primer mix had 60 Vbeta and 13 Jbeta primers. Method: immunoSEQ multiplex PCR; TCRdb's copy keeps in-frame clones and lacks some. The data hold 150,000 to 200,000 clones, with approximately 84% observed a single time. The sequencing sample was made of PBMCs. The origin of the receptors is a girl under three years old in good health and CMV-seronegative.

This sequence joins TRBV15 and TRBJ1-1; TRBD1 agrees at 9 bases. Germline CDR1 reads LNHNV; CDR2 reads YYDKDF (reference sequence). CDR3 length: 18 residues. The ends lost 0 bases at V and 0 bases at J; junction bases unmatched: 8. In DNA form, the CDR3 reads TGTGCCACCAGCAGAGAACGACAGGGGGTAATTTTGAACACTGAAGCTTTCTTT. Protein sequence: CATSRERQGVILNTEAFF.

The J gene is TRBJ2-5, the V gene TRBV5-1; the D gene is possibly TRBD2 (6 bases). V lost 9 bases and J 5 bases, leaving 26 bases between the germline ends. CDR3 length: 16 amino acids. The germline V gene encodes CDR1 SGHRS and CDR2 YFSETQ. The CDR3 DNA is TGCGCCACCGCGCCCGACCATCTAGCGATTCGGGAGACCCAGTACTTC. Protein: CATAPDHLAIRETQYF. Full variable domain (remainder filled in from reference TRBV5-1 and TRBJ2-5): KAGVTQTPRYLIKTRGQQVTLSCSPISGHRSVSWYQQTPGQGLQFLFEYFSETQRNKGNFPGRFSGRQFSNSRSEMNVSTLELGDSALYLCATAPDHLAIRETQYFGPGTRLLVL.

The CDR3 spells CASSIVAAGESYEQYF. The CDR3 DNA sequence: TGTGCCAGTAGTATAGTTGCAGCGGGGGAGTCCTACGAGCAGTACTTC. The chain couples TRBV19 to TRBJ2-7; 8 nucleotides align to TRBD2. V was clipped by 1 base and J by 1 base; unmatched bases: 6. Germline V gives CDR1 LNHDA, CDR2 SQIVND (reference sequence). CDR3 length equals 16 residues.

The rearrangement uses TRBV9 and TRBJ2-5; 7 bases agree with TRBD1. With 0 bases clipped from V and 4 bases from J, the junction kept 6 bases outside the gene matches. CDR1 is SGDLS, CDR2 YYNGEE, per germline. The CDR3 sequence is 15 residues long. DNA of the CDR3: TGTGCCAGCAGCGTAGCTACAGGGGCGGGAGAGACCCAGTACTTC. As protein: CASSVATGAGETQYF. Full variable domain (remainder filled in from reference TRBV9 and TRBJ2-5): DSGVTQTPKHLITATGQRVTLRCSPRSGDLSVYWYQQSLDQGLQFLIQYYNGEERAKGNILERFSAQQFPDLHSELNLSSLELGDSALYFCASSVATGAGETQYFGPGTRLLVL.

V and J are TRBV13 and TRBJ2-7, with D perhaps TRBD1 (5 bases). This CDR3 has 18 residues. Germline loops: CDR1 PRHDT, CDR2 FYEKMQ (reference sequence). The V and J ends lost 1 base and 4 bases respectively, with 23 bases between them. The CDR3 sequence: CASSLESLGQNGGYEQYF. The DNA of the CDR3 is TGTGCCAGCAGCTTAGAGTCATTGGGGCAGAACGGCGGTTACGAGCAGTACTTC.

The V gene is TRBV7-3, the J gene TRBJ2-2; the match to TRBD1 covers 9 bases. From germline, CDR1 is SGHTA and CDR2 FQGTGA. V shed 1 base, J shed 4 bases, and the junction held 4 bases outside the gene matches. The CDR3 extends over 16 amino acids. CDR3 protein: CASSLMGTGSTGELFF. The CDR3 DNA reads as TGTGCCAGCAGCTTAATGGGGACAGGGAGCACCGGGGAGCTGTTTTTT.

The chain carries TRBV19 and TRBJ2-2; D may be TRBD2 (7 bases). Looked up from germline, CDR1 is LNHDA and CDR2 is SQIVND (reference sequence). V dropped 8 bases and J dropped 3 bases, with 13 bases sitting between them. This CDR3 region has 14 residues. The DNA for the CDR3 is TGTGCCAGTTTGGCGGGGGCTTACACCGGGGAGCTGTTTTTT. Translating it yields CASLAGAYTGELFF.

V is TRBV1 and J is TRBJ2-7; TRBD2 is the table's D call and was not checked against the DNA. TRBV1 constitutes a pseudogene. The CDR3 consists of 18 residues. The CDR3 reads CTSSPAGLAGGPPYEQYF. The CDR3 coding sequence is TGCACCAGCAGCCCAGCGGGACTAGCGGGGGGGCCGCCGTACGAGCAGTACTTC.

The chain joins TRBV7-9 to TRBJ2-7; 9 bases fit TRBD1. CDR3 length equals 16 residues. The J segment lost 2 bases and the V segment lost 1 base, leaving 6 bases of the junction unmatched. The germline gives CDR1 SEHNR, CDR2 FQNEAQ (reference sequence). CDR3: CASSLVWTGVTYEQYF. Here the CDR3 DNA reads TGTGCCAGCAGCTTAGTCTGGACAGGGGTAACCTACGAGCAGTACTTC.

V and J are TRBV6-5 and TRBJ2-5, with a possible D match to TRBD1 (7 bases). The CDR3 has 16 residues. V gave up 3 bases and J gave up 4 bases, with 18 bases separating them. Per the germline V gene, CDR1 is MNHEY and CDR2 is SVGAGI. The chain's CDR3 is CASSYLVGQGGETQYF. The CDR3 DNA follows: TGTGCCAGCAGTTATCTAGTAGGGCAGGGGGGAGAGACCCAGTACTTC.

This CDR3 reads CATSREWVAGGNEQFF. The CDR3 bases are TGTGCCACCAGCAGAGAATGGGTAGCGGGAGGGAATGAGCAGTTCTTC. V gene TRBV15 combines with J gene TRBJ2-1, with TRBD2 matching over 11 bases. V shed 0 bases, J shed 7 bases, and the junction held 5 bases outside the gene matches. This CDR3 is 16 amino acids long. Looked up from germline, CDR1 is LNHNV and CDR2 is YYDKDF (reference sequence).

This clone was observed once. The chain has TRBV30 and TRBJ1-3; possibly TRBD1 for D (5 bases). CDR1 is GTSNPN and CDR2 is SVGIG in the germline V gene (reference sequence). CDR3 length equals 14 residues. Trimming cost V 2 bases and J 0 bases, with 8 bases left between them. CDR3 sequence: CAWSRGNSGNTIYF. The DNA for the CDR3 is TGTGCCTGGAGTCGGGGGAACTCTGGAAACACCATATATTTT.

The V and J genes are TRBV18 and TRBJ1-1; D may be TRBD1 (6 bases). Trimming shortened V by 4 bases and J by 8 bases, and 11 bases separated the two germline ends. The CDR3 length is 12 residues. The germline V gene has CDR1 KGHSH and CDR2 LQKENI. The DNA for the CDR3 is TGTGCCAGCTCACGGGGGACATCCGAAGCTTTCTTT. As protein: CASSRGTSEAFF.